Below, 11 T cell receptor beta chains from the same sample are listed, as sequenced in a study of T cell changes during pregnancy in multiple sclerosis (dated by TCRdb to the late 2010s). Libraries were prepared through the immunoSEQ multiplex PCR assay. Drawn from immuneACCESS, this table holds only the in-frame rearrangements with V and J called that TCRdb kept. Clones are partly lost; checked studies trace under half to an unresolved V gene and leave the rest unexplained. Recorded for this sample are approximately 59,000 clones; around nine tenths of them occurred a single time. 1.4% to 1.5% of the sample lies in the top ten. The source was peripheral blood, collected in the third trimester of pregnancy. Receptors were obtained from a female donor in good health, enrolled as a control in a pregnancy study.

V is TRBV4-1 and J is TRBJ1-5; the D gene is possibly TRBD1 (6 bases). Trimming shortened V by 1 base and J by 0 bases, and 16 bases separated the two germline ends. There are 18 residues in the CDR3. Germline CDR1 reads MGHRA; CDR2 reads YSYEKL. The CDR3 DNA reads TGCGCCAGCAGCCAAGGGATCGACAGGACCTATAGCAATCAGCCCCAGCATTTT. Encoded protein: CASSQGIDRTYSNQPQHF.

The chain joins TRBV7-2 to TRBJ2-5, with TRBD2 matching over 10 bases. The germline CDR1 and CDR2 sequences are SGHTA and FQGNSA. CDR3 length: 16 residues. V dropped 5 bases and J dropped 6; count of bases not matched to a gene: 12. CDR3 in DNA: TGTGCCAGCAGCGCCCCTCTAGCGGGGGAGGGAAAGACCCAGTACTTC. Protein: CASSAPLAGEGKTQYF.

The V call is TRBV27, the J call TRBJ1-6; D remains ambiguous. The germline V gene has CDR1 MNHEY and CDR2 SMNVEV (reference sequence). The CDR3 is 14 residues long. Trimming removed 4 bases at V and 1 base at J, with 5 bases between. The CDR3 DNA follows: TGTGCCAGCAGTTCCGGGTCCTATAATTCACCCCTCCACTTT. Translated, it gives CASSSGSYNSPLHF.

This rearrangement joins TRBV4-3 to TRBJ2-3, with 10 positions matching TRBD2. Germline lookup yields CDR1 LGHNA and CDR2 YSLEER. CDR3 length: 14 residues. The junction had 7 bases not matched to a gene; V was cut back by 1 base and J by 12 bases. The CDR3 here is CASSQGLLAGEQYF. DNA of the CDR3: TGCGCCAGCAGCCAAGGCCTCCTAGCGGGGGAACAGTATTTT.

The V call is TRBV10-3, the J call TRBJ2-7; 10 bases align to TRBD1. Per germline, CDR1 ENHRY and CDR2 SYGVKD. This CDR3 is built from 16 residues. With 4 bases clipped from V and 4 bases from J, the junction kept 10 bases outside the gene matches. This CDR3 reads CAISGVTGGVGYEQYF. As DNA, the CDR3 is TGTGCCATCAGTGGGGTGACAGGGGGCGTTGGATACGAGCAGTACTTC.

The chain links TRBV7-8 to TRBJ2-1; 9 nucleotides agree with TRBD2. J was trimmed by 9 bases and V by 4 bases; bases with no gene match: 10. Germline V gene sequence: CDR1 SGHVS, CDR2 FQNEAQ. CDR3 length: 15 amino acids. CDR3 bases: TGTGCCAGCAGCTCCCGACTAGCGGAGGACCTTGAGCAGTTCTTC. Translating gives CASSSRLAEDLEQFF.

The chain is built from TRBV18 and TRBJ1-1, with a tentative D call TRBD1 (6 bases). The germline V and J ends were trimmed by 5 bases and 4 bases, with 14 bases remaining between them. Germline CDR1 and CDR2: KGHSH and LQKENI. The CDR3 totals 14 residues. The chain's CDR3 is CASSIRQGSTEAFF. The DNA for the CDR3 is TGTGCCAGCTCAATACGGCAGGGGAGCACTGAAGCTTTCTTT.

This chain uses TRBV28 with TRBJ1-1; D is possibly TRBD1 (6 bases). The CDR3 is 14 residues long. Trimming pared 6 bases from V and 2 bases from J, leaving 13 bases between. CDR1 and CDR2 from the germline V gene are MDHEN and SYDVKM. In DNA form, the CDR3 reads TGTGCCAGCAGGACAGGCCATACCAACACTGAAGCTTTCTTT. Translation gives CASRTGHTNTEAFF.

The chain uses TRBV10-1 and TRBJ2-3; TRBD1 agrees at 8 bases. The V and J ends lost 3 bases and 0 bases, in that order; junction bases with no gene match: 2. CDR3 size: 15 residues. Germline assignment: CDR1 WNHNN and CDR2 SYGVQD (reference sequence). CDR3 coding DNA: TGCGCCAGCAGTGACGACAGGGGAAGCACAGATACGCAGTATTTT. Translating gives CASSDDRGSTDTQYF.

V is TRBV29-1 and J is TRBJ2-3, with 9 positions matching TRBD2. Germline CDR1 SQVTM, CDR2 ANQGSEA. The CDR3 covers 15 residues. The ends lost 6 bases at V and 6 bases at J; junction bases unmatched: 13. The CDR3 bases are TGCAGCGTCTTGGGGAGCGGGGGGACCTGGGATACGCAGTATTTT. It is translated as CSVLGSGGTWDTQYF.

This clone is a singleton in its sample. The rearrangement uses TRBV5-1 and TRBJ2-7, with a tentative D call TRBD2 (5 bases). Germline CDR1 SGHRS, CDR2 YFSETQ. The CDR3 is 12 residues long. The ends were cut back, 4 bases at V and 3 bases at J, with 8 bases in the middle. CDR3 residues: CASSEGLYEQYF. The CDR3 DNA reads TGCGCCAGCAGCGAAGGACTCTACGAGCAGTACTTC.